This T cell receptor (beta chain) comes out of a study of cytomegalovirus exposure and HLA in healthy donors. Study results and limitations: Highly shared sequence variants in one cluster were likely a sequencing artifact. Immune exposure was documented only through CMV serostatus.

The primer mix had 60 Vbeta and 13 Jbeta primers. Clones were read by immunoSEQ multiplex PCR, and TCRdb kept only the in-frame ones, dropping some. The repertoire holds 100,000 to 150,000 clones, with around 77% as singletons. Healthy bone marrow donors made up the cohort. About this clone: Its antigen is not known.

Germline lookup yields CDR1 SQVTM and CDR2 ANQGSEA. V lost 1 base and J lost 5; bases outside the gene matches: 0. The CDR3 spans 14 residues. Sequencing used PBMCs. The origin of this receptor is a woman aged 40 to 50 in good health and CMV-seropositive. The V and J genes are TRBV29-1 and TRBJ2-1; TRBD2 matches at 12 bases. The CDR3 loop reads CSVEGLAGDNEQFF. The CDR3 bases are TGCAGCGTTGAAGGACTAGCGGGAGACAATGAGCAGTTCTTC.